A single T cell receptor (beta chain) is shown here with its context. There is no known antigen for this receptor. No quality values exist for individual bases; no much larger clone is one base distant. TCRbeta CDR3 regions were amplified from genomic DNA using the immunoSEQ Assay, a bias-controlled multiplex PCR. On the study's bioinformatics: Within the assay, amplification of reference gene primers was used to estimate how many nucleated cells each sample contained. To quantify the absolute abundance of each unique TCRbeta CDR3 rearrangement, sequence reads were collapsed and filtered. Productive Simpson clonality was computed per sample as the square root of Simpson's diversity index over productive rearrangements. TCRdb retrieved this table from immuneACCESS and kept in-frame rearrangements only. Not all clones are present; in checked studies, unresolved V genes account for under half, and no reason is known for the remainder. That table gives V, J and clone size, and the DNA gave D and trimming. Within this sample are more than 300,000 clones, with less than 90% of them counted one time only. The ten top clones hold about 4.9% of the sample.

Participants in the prospective study were enrolled through a virtual design, were aged about 18 to 89 years, and lived in roughly 24 United States geographic areas. In the prospective study, cohorts were assigned on the basis of participant-reported clinical history obtained from a screening survey and a study questionnaire. For ImmuneRACE Cohort 3, a participant was defined as recovered based on two consecutive negative NP/OP PCR tests, clearance by a healthcare professional, or resolution of symptoms. Each participant in the prospective study had whole blood, serum and a nasopharyngeal or oropharyngeal swab collected by mobile phlebotomists. Participants in the prospective study had the option to provide additional blood draws and questionnaires over a roughly 2-month period. Before DNA extraction, prospective study blood samples were shipped either frozen or at room temperature. This record comes from a study of blood T cell repertoires in COVID-19 (dated by TCRdb to the early 2020s). Regarding the complete study: The collaborator samples originated in the United States, Italy and Spain and spanned the acute and convalescent phases of COVID-19. The prospective study material was composed of cDNA or gDNA derived from T cells, B-cell-depleted T cells, or PBMCs. Deeply sampled blood TCRbeta repertoires from subjects exposed to, actively infected with, or recovered from COVID-19 were included in the dataset. The repertoires were released in a freely available public database intended as a resource for research on the immune response to SARS-CoV-2. Samples came from the ongoing ImmuneRACE study (first 160 participants) plus 1,254 subjects from 6 global collaborators. A de-identified subject ID, COVID-19 status, age in years and sex were almost always included in the sample metadata. HLA class I and class II types, where available, came from metadata supplied by the sample provider rather than from assay-based typing.

Overall study results and their limits: Clinical and demographic metadata were provided uncurated, with the amount varying by source and participant.

This clonotype was sampled from a woman between 45 and 65 years old who had recovered from COVID-19. Sequenced input: PBMCs or T cells enriched from blood (not recorded which).

The CDR3 protein is CASILQGTTEAFF. The DNA sequence is TGTGCCAGCATCCTACAGGGGACCACTGAAGCTTTCTTT. The sequence is built from TRBV6-5 and TRBJ1-1; 7 bases in the junction line up with TRBD1. Trimming takes 7 bases off V and 4 bases off J; junction bases not matched to a gene: 6. Spanning cysteine to phenylalanine, the CDR3 consists of 13 amino acids. The sequence is cut down to CDR3 DNA, 39 bases in frame from base 1. CDR1 and CDR2 are drawn from the germline V gene: MNHEY, SVGAGI.